Described below is a single T cell receptor beta chain sequence and its context. This entry comes from a study of cytomegalovirus exposure and HLA in healthy donors. The CDR3 spans 14 residues. The J segment lost 8 bases and the V segment lost 2 bases, leaving 2 bases of the junction unmatched. CDR1 SGHRS and CDR2 YFSETQ come from the germline V gene. The PCR employed 60 Vbeta primers together with 13 Jbeta primers. In the authors' workflow: Among the unique TCR beta chains that a later analysis counted, 75 million to 85 million in all, about 12 million were shared. Generated by immunoSEQ multiplex PCR, the TCRdb table keeps only in-frame clones and is missing some. Clonal size and the V and J genes are those of that table, whereas D and trimming came from the DNA. The sample holds 110,000 to 150,000 clones, approximately 70% seen once.

The TCR comes from a woman between 40 and 50 years old in good health and CMV-seronegative. The genes are TRBV5-1 and TRBJ2-1, with 12 bases identical to TRBD2. Sequencing was carried out using PBMCs. CDR3 bases: TGCGCCAGCAGCTTCCGACTAGCGGGGGATGAGCAGTTCTTC. It yields the protein CASSFRLAGDEQFF.